This is a list of T cell receptor beta chains from one sample in a study of cytomegalovirus exposure and HLA in healthy donors. Produced via immunoSEQ multiplex PCR; TCRdb's table is partial and in-frame only. The sample carries 150,000 to 200,000 clones, roughly 85% recorded once. Source material: PBMCs. These receptors were taken from a man aged 18 to 29 in good health and CMV-seropositive. CDR3s include the opening cysteine and the closing phenylalanine or tryptophan.

TRBJ1-1	TRBV5-1	CASSVGGWGIDTEAFF
TRBJ2-7	TRBV6-1	CASSADRGYEQYF
TRBJ1-2	TRBV11-2	CASSSRGMNYGYTF
TRBJ1-3	TRBV18	CASSPSGQSGNTIYF
TRBJ1-1	TRBV5-4	CASSAGGSNTEAFF
TRBJ2-7	TRBV10-1	CASSESTGLGEQYF
TRBJ2-1	TRBV7-6	CASSLAPGSSYNEQFF
TRBJ1-1	TRBV25-1	CASSEGHLYTEAFF
TRBJ1-5	TRBV27	CASSFQGQPQHF
TRBJ1-4	TRBV6-1	CASSAQGALNEKLFF
TRBJ1-5	TRBV28	CASRRMAGGQPQHF
TRBJ1-1	TRBV2	CASSDPVGPLNTEAFF
TRBJ2-7	TRBV6-5	CASSYSRGYEQYF
TRBJ2-3	TRBV7-3	CASSSGQGMTDTQYF
TRBJ2-5	TRBV10-3	CAISDGTKETQYF
TRBJ1-3	TRBV5-1	CASRESGGGNTIYF
TRBJ2-7	TRBV5-6	CASSPRQPYEQYF
TRBJ2-2	TRBV30	CAWNPGLMTGELFF
TRBJ2-3	TRBV5-1	CASSPRGFSTDTQYF
TRBJ2-3	TRBV28	CASTTLGADTQYF
TRBJ2-3	TRBV5-8	CASSQGQGKTFFTDTQYF
TRBJ1-1	TRBV7-2	CASFRGTEAFF
TRBJ2-7	TRBV28	CASSLTGGEHYEQYF
TRBJ2-3	TRBV7-9	CASSPLGSGAPDTQYF
TRBJ2-1	TRBV11-3	CASSQDSSYNEQFF
TRBJ1-2	TRBV5-4	CASSLRDPSYGYTF
TRBJ2-2	TRBV15	CATSRTQANTGELFF
TRBJ1-2	TRBV29-1	CSVRSQGNYGYTF
TRBJ2-7	TRBV18	CASSPTSGRLYEQYF
TRBJ2-7	TRBV5-4	CASRNSGQFSYEQYF
TRBJ1-1	TRBV7-9	CASSSQGANTEAFF
TRBJ2-5	TRBV4-1	CASSQGLAAQETQYF
TRBJ1-1	TRBV28	CASSPNGQLLNTEAFF
TRBJ2-1	TRBV5-6	CASRGQGLSYNEQFF
TRBJ2-6	TRBV19	CASRQGAGANVLTF
TRBJ1-2	TRBV5-1	CASSFTTGEGNGYTF
TRBJ2-1	TRBV10-2	CASETGLAFNEQFF
TRBJ2-7	TRBV27	CASSLKGRGDYEQYF
TRBJ1-1	TRBV6-5	CASREFEAFF
TRBJ2-1	TRBV9	CASRPSGGEQFF
TRBJ2-1	TRBV9	CASSVAGVTNNEQFF
TRBJ2-7	TRBV4-1	CASSQDGRSTYEQYF
TRBJ2-1	TRBV28	CACNGADLTRSSYNEQFF
TRBJ2-7	TRBV29-1	CSVITTPRYEQYF
TRBJ1-3	TRBV5-1	CASSLTGSGNTIYF
TRBJ2-2	TRBV27	CASSLYPEGHPELFF
TRBJ1-2	TRBV2	CASSPGTDYGYTF
TRBJ1-1	TRBV5-6	CASSLSGVTEAFF
TRBJ2-2	TRBV28	CASSGGSANTGELFF
TRBJ2-1	TRBV4-2	CASSQDSTERTPYNEQFF
TRBJ2-5	TRBV2	CASSGGDGETQYF
TRBJ2-5	TRBV7-9	CASSLGGLVGETQYF
TRBJ1-1	TRBV27	CASSSGTGRPEAFF